The rows below give T cell receptor beta chains drawn from one sample of a study of blood T cell repertoires in COVID-19. Assay used: immunoSEQ multiplex PCR; TCRdb lists only in-frame clones, some missing. The table lists about 200,000 clones, roughly 87% of them singletons. The sample consisted of peripheral blood. These receptors all come from a man in his forties with active or convalescent COVID-19. The CDR3 runs from the conserved cysteine through the conserved F or W. Fields, in order: J gene, clone size, D gene, V gene, CDR3 DNA, CDR3 protein. D genes are given only for firm matches. Clone sizes are given selectively: once, few, many, or a class where the clone is expanded.

j_gene: TRBJ1-3; abundance: -; d_gene: TRBD1; v_gene: TRBV9; CDR3nt: TGTGCCAGCAGCGTGACAACAGGGGTCACCATCACGGGAAACACCATATATTTT; CDR3aa: CASSVTTGVTITGNTIYF
j_gene: TRBJ1-1; abundance: -; d_gene: TRBD1; v_gene: TRBV30; CDR3nt: TGTGCCTGGGAGGGGACAGGGGCGAACACTGAAGCTTTCTTT; CDR3aa: CAWEGTGANTEAFF
j_gene: TRBJ1-5; abundance: -; d_gene: TRBD1; v_gene: TRBV27; CDR3nt: TGTGCCAGCAGTTCCCTCGACAGGGCCCATCAGCCCCAGCATTTT; CDR3aa: CASSSLDRAHQPQHF
j_gene: TRBJ2-7; abundance: -; d_gene: TRBD1; v_gene: TRBV7-9; CDR3nt: TGTGCCAGCAGCCGGCCGGGACAGGCCTACGAGCAGTACTTC; CDR3aa: CASSRPGQAYEQYF
j_gene: TRBJ1-2; abundance: -; d_gene: TRBD1; v_gene: TRBV2; CDR3nt: TGTGCCAGCAGGGCCCGGACAGGGTATGGCTACACCTTC; CDR3aa: CASRARTGYGYTF
j_gene: TRBJ2-5; abundance: -; d_gene: TRBD2; v_gene: TRBV4-2; CDR3nt: TGTGCCAGCAGCCTCAAGCGGGGTTCCCAAGAGACCCAGTACTTC; CDR3aa: CASSLKRGSQETQYF
j_gene: TRBJ2-3; abundance: -; d_gene: TRBD2; v_gene: TRBV28; CDR3nt: TGTGCCAGCAGTTCCGCGGGGGGTGGAACAGATACGCAGTATTTT; CDR3aa: CASSSAGGGTDTQYF
j_gene: TRBJ2-2; abundance: -; d_gene: -; v_gene: TRBV5-4; CDR3nt: TGTGCCACCAAACAGGGTTCGAACACCGGGGAGCTGTTTTTT; CDR3aa: CATKQGSNTGELFF
j_gene: TRBJ1-2; abundance: -; d_gene: TRBD1; v_gene: TRBV29-1; CDR3nt: TGCAGCGCCCCAACAGGGGGAAATGGCTACACCTTC; CDR3aa: CSAPTGGNGYTF
j_gene: TRBJ2-5; abundance: -; d_gene: -; v_gene: TRBV12-3/TRBV12-4; CDR3nt: TGTGCCAGCAGCAGGTCTCAAGAGACCCAGTACTTC; CDR3aa: CASSRSQETQYF
j_gene: TRBJ2-3; abundance: -; d_gene: -; v_gene: TRBV12-3/TRBV12-4; CDR3nt: TGTGCCAGCAAGGGGTCCCCAGATACGCAGTATTTT; CDR3aa: CASKGSPDTQYF
j_gene: TRBJ2-2; abundance: -; d_gene: TRBD1; v_gene: TRBV29-1; CDR3nt: TGCAGCGCAATAAACAGGGGAAGCACCGGGGAGCTGTTTTTT; CDR3aa: CSAINRGSTGELFF
j_gene: TRBJ1-5; abundance: -; d_gene: -; v_gene: TRBV4-2; CDR3nt: TGTGCCAGCAGCCAAGAGGAGAGGTGGGCCCAGCATTTT; CDR3aa: CASSQEERWAQHF
j_gene: TRBJ2-3; abundance: once; d_gene: -; v_gene: TRBV19; CDR3nt: TGTGCCAGCCAGAGGGCGTCAGATACGCAGTATTTT; CDR3aa: CASQRASDTQYF
j_gene: TRBJ2-3; abundance: -; d_gene: TRBD2; v_gene: TRBV5-1; CDR3nt: TGCGCCAGCAGCTACTTAGCGGGGGGGACAGATACGCAGTATTTT; CDR3aa: CASSYLAGGTDTQYF
j_gene: TRBJ2-7; abundance: -; d_gene: TRBD2; v_gene: TRBV5-1; CDR3nt: TGCGCCAGCAGCGTCGGGACTAGCGGGTCGCAGTACTTC; CDR3aa: CASSVGTSGSQYF
j_gene: TRBJ1-1; abundance: once; d_gene: -; v_gene: TRBV27; CDR3nt: TGTGCCAGCAGTTCAGGGTACGCGATGAACACTGAAGCTTTCTTT; CDR3aa: CASSSGYAMNTEAFF
j_gene: TRBJ2-1; abundance: few; d_gene: TRBD2; v_gene: TRBV5-1; CDR3nt: TGCGCCAGCAGACTCGCCGGGACTAGCGAGGGTGAGCAGTTCTTC; CDR3aa: CASRLAGTSEGEQFF
j_gene: TRBJ1-5; abundance: -; d_gene: TRBD1; v_gene: TRBV23-1; CDR3nt: TGCGCCAGCAGTCAACAAACACAGGGGCGCAATCAGCCCCAGCATTTT; CDR3aa: CASSQQTQGRNQPQHF